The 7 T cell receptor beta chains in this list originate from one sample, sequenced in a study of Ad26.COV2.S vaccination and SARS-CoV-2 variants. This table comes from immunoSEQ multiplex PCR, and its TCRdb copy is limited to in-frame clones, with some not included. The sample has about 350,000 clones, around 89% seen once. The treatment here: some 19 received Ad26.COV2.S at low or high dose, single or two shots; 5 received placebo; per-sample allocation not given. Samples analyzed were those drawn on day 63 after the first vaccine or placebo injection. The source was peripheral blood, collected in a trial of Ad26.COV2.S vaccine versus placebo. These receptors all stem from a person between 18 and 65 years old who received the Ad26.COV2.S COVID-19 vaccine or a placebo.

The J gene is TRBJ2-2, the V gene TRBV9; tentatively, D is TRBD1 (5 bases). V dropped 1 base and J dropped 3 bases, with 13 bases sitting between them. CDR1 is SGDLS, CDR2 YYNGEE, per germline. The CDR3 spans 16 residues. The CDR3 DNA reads TGTGCCAGCAGCGTAAACCGAGACAGATACACCGGGGAGCTGTTTTTT. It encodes CASSVNRDRYTGELFF.

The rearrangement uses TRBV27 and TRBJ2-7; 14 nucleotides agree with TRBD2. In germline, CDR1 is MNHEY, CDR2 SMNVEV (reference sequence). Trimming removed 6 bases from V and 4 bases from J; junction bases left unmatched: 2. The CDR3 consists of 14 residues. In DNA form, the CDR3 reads TGTGCCAGCAGAGGGACTAGCGGGAGTTACGAGCAGTACTTC. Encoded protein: CASRGTSGSYEQYF.

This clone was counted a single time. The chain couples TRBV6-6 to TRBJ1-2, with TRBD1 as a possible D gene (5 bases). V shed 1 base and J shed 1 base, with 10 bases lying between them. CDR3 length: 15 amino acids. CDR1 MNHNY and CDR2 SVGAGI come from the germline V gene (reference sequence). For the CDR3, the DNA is TGTGCCAGCAGTTACTGGACGGGGGATAACTATGGCTACACCTTC. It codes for CASSYWTGDNYGYTF.

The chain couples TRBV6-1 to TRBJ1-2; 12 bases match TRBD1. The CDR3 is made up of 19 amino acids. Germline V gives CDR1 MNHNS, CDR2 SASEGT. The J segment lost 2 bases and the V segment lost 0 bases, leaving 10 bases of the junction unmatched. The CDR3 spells CASSEAYWDRGLANYGYTF. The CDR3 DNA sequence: TGTGCCAGCAGTGAAGCTTATTGGGACAGGGGGCTAGCGAACTATGGCTACACCTTC.

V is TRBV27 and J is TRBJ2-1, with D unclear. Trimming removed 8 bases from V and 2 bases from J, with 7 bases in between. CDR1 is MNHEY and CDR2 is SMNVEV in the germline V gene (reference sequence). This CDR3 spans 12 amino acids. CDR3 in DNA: TGTGCCAGCGGGCAGCCCTACAATGAGCAGTTCTTC. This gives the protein CASGQPYNEQFF.

CDR3 protein: CASSYNRDGAGQPQHF. The DNA of the CDR3 is TGTGCCAGCAGTTACAACCGGGACGGCGCGGGACAGCCCCAGCATTTT. This chain joins TRBV6-6 and TRBJ1-5, with a tentative D call TRBD1 (5 bases). Germline loops: CDR1 MNHNY, CDR2 SVGAGI (reference sequence). The CDR3 is 16 residues long. The V gene lost 2 bases and the J gene lost 7 bases, with 18 bases spanning the gap.

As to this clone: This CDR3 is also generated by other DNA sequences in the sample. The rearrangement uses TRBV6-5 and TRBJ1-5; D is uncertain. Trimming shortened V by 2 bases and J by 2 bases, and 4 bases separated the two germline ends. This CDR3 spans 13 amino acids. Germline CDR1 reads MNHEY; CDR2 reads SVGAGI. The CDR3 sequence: CASSYAGNQPQHF. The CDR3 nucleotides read TGTGCCAGCAGTTACGCGGGCAATCAGCCCCAGCATTTT.